This T cell receptor beta chain was identified during a study of patients and donors after allogeneic stem cell transplantation. TCRdb processed the RT-PCR reads anew with MiXCR; each CDR3 protein has one entry. The sample has about 960,000 distinct CDR3 sequences, approximately 18% seen once. This clonotype was detected only a few times. V gave up 0 bases and J gave up 9 bases, with 11 bases separating them. CDR3 size: 13 residues. The germline CDR1 and CDR2 sequences are SGHAT and FQNNGV. Input material: blood, either unsorted or a sorted T cell fraction (not recorded which). The chain has TRBV11-2 and TRBJ1-1; the D gene is possibly TRBD1 (5 bases). The TCR sequence derives from a human donor who was either an allogeneic HSCT recipient or a stem cell or donor lymphocyte infusion donor (not recorded which). It is not recorded whose cells these are; they may come from a transplant donor. CDR3 loop: CASSLDRGSQAFF. In DNA form, the CDR3 reads TGTGCCAGCAGCTTAGATCGGGGGTCCCAAGCTTTCTTT.